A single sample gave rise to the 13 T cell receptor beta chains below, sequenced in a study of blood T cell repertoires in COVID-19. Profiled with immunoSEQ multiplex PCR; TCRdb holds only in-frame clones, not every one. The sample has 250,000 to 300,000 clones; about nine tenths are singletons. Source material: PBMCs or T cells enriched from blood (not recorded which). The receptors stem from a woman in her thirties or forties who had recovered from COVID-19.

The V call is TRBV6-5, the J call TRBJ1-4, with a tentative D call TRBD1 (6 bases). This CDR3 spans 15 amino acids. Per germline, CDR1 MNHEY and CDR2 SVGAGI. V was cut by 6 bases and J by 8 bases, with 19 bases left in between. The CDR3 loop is CASRRLGGGREKLFF. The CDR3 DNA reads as TGTGCCAGCAGACGATTGGGAGGGGGAAGGGAAAAACTGTTTTTT.

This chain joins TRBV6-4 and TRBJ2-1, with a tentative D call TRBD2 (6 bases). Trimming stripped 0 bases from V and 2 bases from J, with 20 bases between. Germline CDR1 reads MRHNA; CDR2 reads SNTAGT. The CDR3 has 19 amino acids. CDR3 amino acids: CASSDSEMVRGSPYNEQFF. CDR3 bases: TGTGCCAGCAGTGACTCTGAGATGGTGCGGGGATCCCCCTACAATGAGCAGTTCTTC.

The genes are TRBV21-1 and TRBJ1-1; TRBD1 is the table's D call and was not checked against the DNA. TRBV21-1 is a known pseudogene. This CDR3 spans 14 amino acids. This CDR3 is CASSLRTGYTEAFF. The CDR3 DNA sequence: TGTGCCAGCAGCCTCCGGACAGGGTACACTGAAGCTTTCTTT.

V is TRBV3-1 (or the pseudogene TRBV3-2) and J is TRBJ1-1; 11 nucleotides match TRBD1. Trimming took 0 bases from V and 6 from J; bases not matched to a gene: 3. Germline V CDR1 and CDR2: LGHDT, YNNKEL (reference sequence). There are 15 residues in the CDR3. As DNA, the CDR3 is TGTGCCAGCAGCCAAGAGGGACAGGGGGGAGCTGAAGCTTTCTTT. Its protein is CASSQEGQGGAEAFF.

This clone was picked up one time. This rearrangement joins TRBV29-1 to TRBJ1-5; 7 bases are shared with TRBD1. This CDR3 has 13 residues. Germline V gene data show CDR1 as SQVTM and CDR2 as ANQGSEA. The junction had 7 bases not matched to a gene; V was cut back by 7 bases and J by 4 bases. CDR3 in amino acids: CSAIGQANQPQHF. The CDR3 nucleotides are TGCAGCGCCATCGGACAGGCGAATCAGCCCCAGCATTTT.

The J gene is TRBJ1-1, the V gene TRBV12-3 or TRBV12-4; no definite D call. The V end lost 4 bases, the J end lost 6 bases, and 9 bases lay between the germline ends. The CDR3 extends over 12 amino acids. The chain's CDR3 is CASSSPPAEAFF. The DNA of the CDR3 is TGTGCCAGCAGTTCCCCCCCAGCTGAAGCTTTCTTT.

CDR3 bases: TGTGCCAGCAGCCAAAGACAGGGGGCCTACAATGAGCAGTTCTTC. This translates into CASSQRQGAYNEQFF. The chain recombines TRBV7-8 with TRBJ2-1; 9 bases line up with TRBD1. V trimming: 5 bases; J trimming: 2 bases; junction bases outside the gene matches: 4. In germline, CDR1 is SGHVS, CDR2 FQNEAQ. The CDR3 contains 15 residues.

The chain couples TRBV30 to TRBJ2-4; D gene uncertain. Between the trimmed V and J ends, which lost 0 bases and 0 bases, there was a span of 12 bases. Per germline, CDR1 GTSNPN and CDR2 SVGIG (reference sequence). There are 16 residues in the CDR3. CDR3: CAWSVIDSLAKNIQYF. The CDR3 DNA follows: TGTGCCTGGAGTGTAATTGACTCACTAGCCAAAAACATTCAGTACTTC.

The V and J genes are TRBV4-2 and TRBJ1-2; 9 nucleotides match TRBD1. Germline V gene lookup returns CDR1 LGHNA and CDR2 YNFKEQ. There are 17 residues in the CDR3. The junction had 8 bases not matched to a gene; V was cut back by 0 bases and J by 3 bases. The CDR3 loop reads CASSQDLGDRAYYGYTF. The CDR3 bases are TGTGCCAGCAGCCAAGATTTAGGGGACAGGGCGTACTATGGCTACACCTTC.

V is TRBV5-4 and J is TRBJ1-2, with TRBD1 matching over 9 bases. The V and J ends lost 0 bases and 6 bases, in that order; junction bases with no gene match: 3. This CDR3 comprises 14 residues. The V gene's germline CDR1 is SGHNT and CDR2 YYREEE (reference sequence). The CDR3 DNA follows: TGTGCCAGCAGCTTGGGGGGACAGGGTGATGGCTACACCTTC. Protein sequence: CASSLGGQGDGYTF.

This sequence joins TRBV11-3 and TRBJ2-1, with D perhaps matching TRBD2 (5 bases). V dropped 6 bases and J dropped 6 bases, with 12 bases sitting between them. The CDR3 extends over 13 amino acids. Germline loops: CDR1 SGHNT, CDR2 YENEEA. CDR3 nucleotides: TGTGCCAGCAGTCTCGGGGTCGTCAATGAGCAGTTCTTC. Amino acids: CASSLGVVNEQFF.

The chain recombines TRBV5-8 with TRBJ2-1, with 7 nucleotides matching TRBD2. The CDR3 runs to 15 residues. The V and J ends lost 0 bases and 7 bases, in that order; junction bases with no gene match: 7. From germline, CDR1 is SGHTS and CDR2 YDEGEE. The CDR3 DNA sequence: TGTGCCAGCAGCTTGGAACCTAGCGGCCAGAATGAGCAGTTCTTC. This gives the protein CASSLEPSGQNEQFF.

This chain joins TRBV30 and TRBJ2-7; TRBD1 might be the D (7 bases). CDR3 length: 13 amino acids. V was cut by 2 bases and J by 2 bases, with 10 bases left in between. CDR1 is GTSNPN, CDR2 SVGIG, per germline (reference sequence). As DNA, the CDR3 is TGTGCCTGGAGTCCAGGGGGGACCTACGAGCAGTACTTC. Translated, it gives CAWSPGGTYEQYF.